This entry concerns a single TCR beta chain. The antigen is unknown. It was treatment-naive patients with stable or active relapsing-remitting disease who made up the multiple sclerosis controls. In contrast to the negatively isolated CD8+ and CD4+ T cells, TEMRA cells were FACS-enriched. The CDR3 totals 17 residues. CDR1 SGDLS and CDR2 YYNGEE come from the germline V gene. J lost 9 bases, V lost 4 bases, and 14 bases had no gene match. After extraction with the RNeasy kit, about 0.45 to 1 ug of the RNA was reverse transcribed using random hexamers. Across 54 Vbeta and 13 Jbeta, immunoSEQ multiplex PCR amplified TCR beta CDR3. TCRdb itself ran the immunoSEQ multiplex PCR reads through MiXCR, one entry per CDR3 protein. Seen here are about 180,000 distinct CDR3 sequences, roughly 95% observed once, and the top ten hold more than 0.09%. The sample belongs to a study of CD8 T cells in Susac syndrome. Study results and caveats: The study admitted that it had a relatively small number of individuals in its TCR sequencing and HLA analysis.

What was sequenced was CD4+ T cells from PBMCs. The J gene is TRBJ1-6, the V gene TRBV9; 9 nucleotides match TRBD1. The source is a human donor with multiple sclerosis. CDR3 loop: CASSQEDRGLPSSPLHF. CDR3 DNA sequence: TGTGCCAGCAGCCAAGAGGACAGGGGATTACCATCTTCACCCCTCCACTTT.